The 14 T cell receptor beta chains given below trace back to one sample, sequenced in a study of T cell responses to AZD1222 COVID-19 vaccine. The table came from immunoSEQ multiplex PCR; TCRdb's copy has only in-frame clones and leaves some out. The data contain some 120,000 clones, 85% to 90% of them singletons. Sample: peripheral blood, taken on day 0 of AZD1222 vaccination. The receptor source for this set is an adult in good health.

This clone was detected once. This chain connects TRBV18 to TRBJ2-7; TRBD2 matches at 10 bases. With V trimmed by 3 bases and J by 4 bases, 6 bases remained unmatched. CDR1 is KGHSH and CDR2 is LQKENI in the germline V gene. The CDR3 has 15 residues. The CDR3 DNA reads as TGTGCCAGCTCACCGAGCGGGAGGGCCCGGTACGAGCAGTACTTC. The encoded protein is CASSPSGRARYEQYF.

This chain uses TRBV14 with TRBJ1-1; a possible D gene is TRBD1 (5 bases). Trimming took 1 base from V and 10 from J, leaving 22 bases between them. This CDR3 contains 16 residues. Germline assignment: CDR1 SGHDN and CDR2 FVKESK. The CDR3 spells CASSQGHGAHGYLAFF. In nucleotides, the CDR3 is TGTGCCAGCAGCCAAGGTCACGGGGCGCATGGGTATCTAGCTTTCTTT.

This clone came up once. The chain links TRBV19 to TRBJ1-5; D is ambiguous. This CDR3 is 14 amino acids long. Trimming cost V 7 bases and J 4 bases, with 14 bases left between them. Looked up from germline, CDR1 is LNHDA and CDR2 is SQIVND (reference sequence). CDR3 nucleotides: TGTGCCAGTACCCCGGAAAGATGGAATCAGCCCCAGCATTTT. It yields the protein CASTPERWNQPQHF. Together with reference TRBV19 and TRBJ1-5, the CDR3 gives the full variable domain: DGGITQSPKYLFRKEGQNVTLSCEQNLNHDAMYWYRQDPGQGLRLIYYSQIVNDFQKGDIAEGYSVSREKKESFPLTVTSAQKNPTAFYLCASTPERWNQPQHFGDGTRLSIL.

V gene TRBV3-1 (or the pseudogene TRBV3-2) combines with J gene TRBJ2-2; D unclear. Germline V lookup: CDR1 LGHDT, CDR2 YNNKEL (reference sequence). There are 14 residues in the CDR3. V lost 2 bases to trimming and J lost 7 bases, with 11 bases between them. CDR3 coding DNA: TGTGCCAGCAGCCAACCCGGAGAAGTCGGGGAGCTGTTTTTT. Its protein product is CASSQPGEVGELFF.

This chain connects TRBV30 to TRBJ1-4; D call uncertain. CDR1 GTSNPN and CDR2 SVGIG come from the germline V gene (reference sequence). Trimming left V 0 bases short and J 0 bases short, with 5 bases between. The CDR3 totals 14 residues. CDR3 sequence: CAWSVQSTNEKLFF. The DNA of the CDR3 is TGTGCCTGGAGTGTTCAGTCAACTAATGAAAAACTGTTTTTT.

J is TRBJ2-5 and V is TRBV6-5; 10 nucleotides align to TRBD2. Germline CDR1 reads MNHEY; CDR2 reads SVGAGI. The trim removed 10 bases at V and 5 bases at J, leaving 7 bases unmatched. This CDR3 has 13 amino acids. The CDR3 region has the DNA TGTGCCACTAGCGGGAGTCCCCGTGAGACCCAGTACTTC. Its translation is CATSGSPRETQYF.

The gene calls are TRBV19 and TRBJ2-7; perhaps TRBD2 as D (6 bases). V was pared by 4 bases and J by 0 bases, with 16 bases between. Per germline, CDR1 LNHDA and CDR2 SQIVND (reference sequence). CDR3 size: 16 residues. In DNA, the CDR3 is TGTGCCAGTAGTACACGACAAGGAGGGATCTCCTACGAGCAGTACTTC. Translated: CASSTRQGGISYEQYF.

The J gene is TRBJ1-2, the V gene TRBV12-3 or TRBV12-4; 8 bases agree with TRBD1. V shed 7 bases, J shed 3 bases, and the junction held 4 bases outside the gene matches. The CDR3 totals 13 residues. CDR3 DNA sequence: TGTGCCAGCACCAGGGGGCAGTACTATGGCTACACCTTC. It translates to CASTRGQYYGYTF.

V usage is TRBV6-5 and J usage is TRBJ1-2; D is ambiguous. Germline CDR1 is MNHEY and CDR2 is SVGAGI. The CDR3 has 15 residues. With 0 bases removed from V and 1 base from J, the gap between germline ends came to 9 bases. CDR3 nucleotide sequence: TGTGCCAGCAGTTACTCGGGCGTACTTAACTATGGCTACACCTTC. Protein sequence: CASSYSGVLNYGYTF.

The V and J genes are TRBV5-4 and TRBJ2-1; 15 bases match TRBD2. The CDR3 spans 15 residues. From germline, CDR1 is SGHNT and CDR2 YYREEE (reference sequence). Trimming took 3 bases from V and 10 from J; bases not matched to a gene: 5. DNA for the CDR3: TGTGCCAGCAGCTCTGGACTAGCGGGAGGGGTCGAGCAGTTCTTC. Its translation is CASSSGLAGGVEQFF.

This chain uses TRBV6-2 or TRBV6-3 with TRBJ2-7; no clear D gene. The CDR3 contains 11 residues. Trimming shortened V by 5 bases and J by 4 bases, and 6 bases separated the two germline ends. Germline V gene lookup returns CDR1 MNHEY and CDR2 SVGEGT. DNA for the CDR3: TGTGCCAGCAGTCCGTGGTACGAGCAGTACTTC. Its protein product is CASSPWYEQYF.

This clone was recorded once. This rearrangement joins TRBV2 to TRBJ1-4; TRBD1 is a possible D gene (5 bases). V was shortened by 8 bases and J by 7 bases, with 14 bases between the two germline ends. CDR1 SNHLY and CDR2 FYNNEI come from the germline V gene. The CDR3 totals 13 residues. CDR3 sequence: CASARARVEKLFF. DNA of the CDR3: TGTGCCAGCGCACGAGCCAGGGTTGAAAAACTGTTTTTT.

The rearrangement uses TRBV7-8 and TRBJ1-3, with D tentatively TRBD1 (6 bases). V was clipped by 4 bases and J by 4 bases, with 11 bases between them. Germline V lookup: CDR1 SGHVS, CDR2 FQNEAQ. The CDR3 is 14 amino acids. The CDR3 spells CASSSKGGGNTIYF. The CDR3 DNA sequence: TGTGCCAGCAGCTCCAAGGGGGGGGGAAACACCATATATTTT.

This clone occurred once. CDR3 sequence reads: CASTRETQYF. The DNA of the CDR3 is TGTGCCAGCACCCGAGAGACCCAGTACTTC. V is TRBV6-5 and J is TRBJ2-5, with D uncertain. Per the germline V gene, CDR1 is MNHEY and CDR2 is SVGAGI. The V end lost 7 bases, the J end lost 4 bases, and 4 bases lay between the germline ends. The length of the CDR3 is 10 residues.